The text below deals with one TCR beta chain. Participants spanned ages about 18 to 100 years and resided in 20 to 30 US areas. Participants' reported clinical history set cohort assignment. This entry belongs to a study of blood T cell repertoires in COVID-19. The data were produced by immunoSEQ multiplex PCR, yet TCRdb's version contains in-frame clones alone and is incomplete. The repertoire holds under 300,000 clones, with 85% to 90% as singletons. V gave up 4 bases and J gave up 0 bases, with 19 bases separating them. CDR1 LNHDA and CDR2 SQIVND come from the germline V gene (reference sequence). This CDR3 is built from 17 residues.

Sequenced sample: PBMCs or T cells enriched from blood (not recorded which). The receptor's source is a man in his forties who had recovered from COVID-19. V and J are TRBV19 and TRBJ2-7, with a possible D match to TRBD2 (5 bases). The CDR3 nucleotides read TGTGCCAGTAGTAACCCCTCGTCGGGGAAGCCCTCCTACGAGCAGTACTTC. This sequence encodes CASSNPSSGKPSYEQYF. Filled out from reference TRBV19 and TRBJ2-7, the complete variable domain reads DGGITQSPKYLFRKEGQNVTLSCEQNLNHDAMYWYRQDPGQGLRLIYYSQIVNDFQKGDIAEGYSVSREKKESFPLTVTSAQKNPTAFYLCASSNPSSGKPSYEQYFGPGTRLTVT.